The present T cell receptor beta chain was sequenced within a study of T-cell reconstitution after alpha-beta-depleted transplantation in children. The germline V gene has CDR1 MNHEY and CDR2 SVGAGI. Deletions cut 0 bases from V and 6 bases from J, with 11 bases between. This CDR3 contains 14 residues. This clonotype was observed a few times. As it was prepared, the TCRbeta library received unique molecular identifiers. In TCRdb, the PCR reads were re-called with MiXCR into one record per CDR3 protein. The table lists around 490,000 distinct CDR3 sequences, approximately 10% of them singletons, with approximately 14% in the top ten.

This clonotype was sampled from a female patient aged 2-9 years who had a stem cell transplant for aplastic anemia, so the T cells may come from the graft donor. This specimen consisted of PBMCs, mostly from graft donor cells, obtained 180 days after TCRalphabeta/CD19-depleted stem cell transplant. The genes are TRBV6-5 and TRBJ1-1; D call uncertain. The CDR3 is CASSYSLEGSEAFF. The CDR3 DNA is TGTGCCAGCAGTTACTCTCTTGAGGGATCTGAAGCTTTCTTT.